The entry below describes one TCR beta chain. Its recognized antigen is unknown. Nothing much larger sits one base from this clone, and base qualities are not available. This record comes from a study of T cell responses to AZD1222 COVID-19 vaccine listed by TCRdb under 2021. Background on the whole study: Because spike-specific TCR depth and breadth did not differ between the two schedules, AZD1222 recipients who got a second dose at roughly 4 weeks were pooled with those who got a second dose at roughly 12 weeks. TCR sequencing was performed for 230 to 250 trial participants, of whom about 210 were given two doses of AZD1222 and around 26 were given two doses of MenACWY control vaccine. Trial participants were enrolled into age subgroups of 18-55, 56-69 and 70-plus years, which contained about 150, 28 and 57 TCR-sequenced participants, respectively.

V and J are trimmed by 3 bases and 6 bases, and the gene matches miss 6 bases of the junction. From its cysteine to its phenylalanine, the CDR3 spans 14 amino acids. Only the CDR3 region is kept as DNA, spanning 42 bases read in frame from base 1. According to the germline V gene (reference sequence), CDR1 reads LNHDA and CDR2 reads SQIVND. Taken with the paper, the label for time point translates to: baseline before first vaccination. The vaccinee samples were drawn from two UK trials, COV001 and COV002, one of which was a single-blind randomized controlled phase 2/3 trial testing AZD1222 (ChAdOx1 nCoV-19) in healthy adults. For TCRbeta chain sequencing, PBMC samples were collected from trial participants at day 0 and at day 28 after the second dose. Broader findings and caveats from the paper: Vaccine-associated CD4 TCRs spanned the whole spike protein, with dominant responses in regions 160-218 and 743-854. In the small 56-69-year group, the increase in depth fell short of significance, most likely because of low power. Only five to seven AZD1222 recipients were SARS-CoV-2 seropositive at baseline, limiting conclusions about previously exposed vaccinees. No day 14 peak-response samples were available, so repertoires were characterized only after the peak T cell response. Most participants were white British and females outnumbered males, and the authors suggested that clonal diversity may have been underestimated. Reportedly, almost half of the unique spike-specific TCRs recognized epitopes lying outside the regions that are mutated in the B.1.351 and B.1.1.7 variants. Spike-specific TCR breadth and depth rose significantly after two AZD1222 doses compared with day 0 and with MenACWY recipients.

The CDR3 regions of human TCRbeta chains were subjected to immunosequencing. As for the authors' bioinformatics: Repertoire TCRs were matched against a reference library of SARS-CoV-2-specific TCRs generated with the MIRA antigen-specificity platform. Breadth meant the fraction of unique TCRs that were SARS-CoV-2-associated, whereas depth meant the fraction of total T cells that were SARS-CoV-2-associated. Using the MIRA data, each spike-specific TCR was mapped to the spike region that the TCR reacts to and placed in a CD4 or CD8 class. Log10-transformed breadth and depth values were compared by one-way ANOVA with Sidak's multiple comparisons tests. Entries here come from immuneACCESS through TCRdb and include only in-frame sequences with V and J called. Some clones fail to appear in such tables; in the studies checked, an unresolved V gene covers under half of the shortfall, and the cause of the remainder is unknown. That table furnishes V, J and clone size, whereas the DNA furnished D and trimming. Present in this sample are around 99,000 clones, 90% to 95% of which were seen just once. About 13% of the sample is held by the ten biggest clonotypes.

This TCR was sampled from an adult in good health. Source: peripheral blood, taken on day 0 of AZD1222 vaccination. The chain uses TRBV19 and TRBJ1-2, and 8 junctional nucleotides match TRBD1. For the CDR3, the sequence is CASSMDRVRDGYTF. The base sequence is TGTGCCAGTAGTATGGACAGGGTAAGGGATGGCTACACCTTC.